The clone carrying this T cell receptor beta chain was seen a handful of times. Antigen specificity is unknown. Unfractionated whole blood was the source from which total RNA was extracted. This entry belongs to a study of human T cells and chemical hapten exposure. General observations from the study: TCRs exceeding a frequency of 1 in 1000 stayed unchanged under DPC sensitization.

The CDR3 spans 15 residues. Germline CDR1 reads MDHEN; CDR2 reads SYDVKM. Trimming removed 4 bases at V and 0 bases at J, with 13 bases between. The library put unique molecular identifiers onto individual cDNA molecules. Each CDR3 protein gets one entry after TCRdb re-called the 5' RACE reads with MiXCR. The data show about 120,000 distinct CDR3 sequences, more than 15% seen once. The chain carries TRBV28 and TRBJ2-7; TRBD2 is a possible D gene (6 bases). This clonotype was sampled from a human donor in good health. Written as DNA, the CDR3 is TGTGCCAGCAGTTGGGGGGACCTTCGCTCCTACGAGCAGTACTTC. It specifies CASSWGDLRSYEQYF.